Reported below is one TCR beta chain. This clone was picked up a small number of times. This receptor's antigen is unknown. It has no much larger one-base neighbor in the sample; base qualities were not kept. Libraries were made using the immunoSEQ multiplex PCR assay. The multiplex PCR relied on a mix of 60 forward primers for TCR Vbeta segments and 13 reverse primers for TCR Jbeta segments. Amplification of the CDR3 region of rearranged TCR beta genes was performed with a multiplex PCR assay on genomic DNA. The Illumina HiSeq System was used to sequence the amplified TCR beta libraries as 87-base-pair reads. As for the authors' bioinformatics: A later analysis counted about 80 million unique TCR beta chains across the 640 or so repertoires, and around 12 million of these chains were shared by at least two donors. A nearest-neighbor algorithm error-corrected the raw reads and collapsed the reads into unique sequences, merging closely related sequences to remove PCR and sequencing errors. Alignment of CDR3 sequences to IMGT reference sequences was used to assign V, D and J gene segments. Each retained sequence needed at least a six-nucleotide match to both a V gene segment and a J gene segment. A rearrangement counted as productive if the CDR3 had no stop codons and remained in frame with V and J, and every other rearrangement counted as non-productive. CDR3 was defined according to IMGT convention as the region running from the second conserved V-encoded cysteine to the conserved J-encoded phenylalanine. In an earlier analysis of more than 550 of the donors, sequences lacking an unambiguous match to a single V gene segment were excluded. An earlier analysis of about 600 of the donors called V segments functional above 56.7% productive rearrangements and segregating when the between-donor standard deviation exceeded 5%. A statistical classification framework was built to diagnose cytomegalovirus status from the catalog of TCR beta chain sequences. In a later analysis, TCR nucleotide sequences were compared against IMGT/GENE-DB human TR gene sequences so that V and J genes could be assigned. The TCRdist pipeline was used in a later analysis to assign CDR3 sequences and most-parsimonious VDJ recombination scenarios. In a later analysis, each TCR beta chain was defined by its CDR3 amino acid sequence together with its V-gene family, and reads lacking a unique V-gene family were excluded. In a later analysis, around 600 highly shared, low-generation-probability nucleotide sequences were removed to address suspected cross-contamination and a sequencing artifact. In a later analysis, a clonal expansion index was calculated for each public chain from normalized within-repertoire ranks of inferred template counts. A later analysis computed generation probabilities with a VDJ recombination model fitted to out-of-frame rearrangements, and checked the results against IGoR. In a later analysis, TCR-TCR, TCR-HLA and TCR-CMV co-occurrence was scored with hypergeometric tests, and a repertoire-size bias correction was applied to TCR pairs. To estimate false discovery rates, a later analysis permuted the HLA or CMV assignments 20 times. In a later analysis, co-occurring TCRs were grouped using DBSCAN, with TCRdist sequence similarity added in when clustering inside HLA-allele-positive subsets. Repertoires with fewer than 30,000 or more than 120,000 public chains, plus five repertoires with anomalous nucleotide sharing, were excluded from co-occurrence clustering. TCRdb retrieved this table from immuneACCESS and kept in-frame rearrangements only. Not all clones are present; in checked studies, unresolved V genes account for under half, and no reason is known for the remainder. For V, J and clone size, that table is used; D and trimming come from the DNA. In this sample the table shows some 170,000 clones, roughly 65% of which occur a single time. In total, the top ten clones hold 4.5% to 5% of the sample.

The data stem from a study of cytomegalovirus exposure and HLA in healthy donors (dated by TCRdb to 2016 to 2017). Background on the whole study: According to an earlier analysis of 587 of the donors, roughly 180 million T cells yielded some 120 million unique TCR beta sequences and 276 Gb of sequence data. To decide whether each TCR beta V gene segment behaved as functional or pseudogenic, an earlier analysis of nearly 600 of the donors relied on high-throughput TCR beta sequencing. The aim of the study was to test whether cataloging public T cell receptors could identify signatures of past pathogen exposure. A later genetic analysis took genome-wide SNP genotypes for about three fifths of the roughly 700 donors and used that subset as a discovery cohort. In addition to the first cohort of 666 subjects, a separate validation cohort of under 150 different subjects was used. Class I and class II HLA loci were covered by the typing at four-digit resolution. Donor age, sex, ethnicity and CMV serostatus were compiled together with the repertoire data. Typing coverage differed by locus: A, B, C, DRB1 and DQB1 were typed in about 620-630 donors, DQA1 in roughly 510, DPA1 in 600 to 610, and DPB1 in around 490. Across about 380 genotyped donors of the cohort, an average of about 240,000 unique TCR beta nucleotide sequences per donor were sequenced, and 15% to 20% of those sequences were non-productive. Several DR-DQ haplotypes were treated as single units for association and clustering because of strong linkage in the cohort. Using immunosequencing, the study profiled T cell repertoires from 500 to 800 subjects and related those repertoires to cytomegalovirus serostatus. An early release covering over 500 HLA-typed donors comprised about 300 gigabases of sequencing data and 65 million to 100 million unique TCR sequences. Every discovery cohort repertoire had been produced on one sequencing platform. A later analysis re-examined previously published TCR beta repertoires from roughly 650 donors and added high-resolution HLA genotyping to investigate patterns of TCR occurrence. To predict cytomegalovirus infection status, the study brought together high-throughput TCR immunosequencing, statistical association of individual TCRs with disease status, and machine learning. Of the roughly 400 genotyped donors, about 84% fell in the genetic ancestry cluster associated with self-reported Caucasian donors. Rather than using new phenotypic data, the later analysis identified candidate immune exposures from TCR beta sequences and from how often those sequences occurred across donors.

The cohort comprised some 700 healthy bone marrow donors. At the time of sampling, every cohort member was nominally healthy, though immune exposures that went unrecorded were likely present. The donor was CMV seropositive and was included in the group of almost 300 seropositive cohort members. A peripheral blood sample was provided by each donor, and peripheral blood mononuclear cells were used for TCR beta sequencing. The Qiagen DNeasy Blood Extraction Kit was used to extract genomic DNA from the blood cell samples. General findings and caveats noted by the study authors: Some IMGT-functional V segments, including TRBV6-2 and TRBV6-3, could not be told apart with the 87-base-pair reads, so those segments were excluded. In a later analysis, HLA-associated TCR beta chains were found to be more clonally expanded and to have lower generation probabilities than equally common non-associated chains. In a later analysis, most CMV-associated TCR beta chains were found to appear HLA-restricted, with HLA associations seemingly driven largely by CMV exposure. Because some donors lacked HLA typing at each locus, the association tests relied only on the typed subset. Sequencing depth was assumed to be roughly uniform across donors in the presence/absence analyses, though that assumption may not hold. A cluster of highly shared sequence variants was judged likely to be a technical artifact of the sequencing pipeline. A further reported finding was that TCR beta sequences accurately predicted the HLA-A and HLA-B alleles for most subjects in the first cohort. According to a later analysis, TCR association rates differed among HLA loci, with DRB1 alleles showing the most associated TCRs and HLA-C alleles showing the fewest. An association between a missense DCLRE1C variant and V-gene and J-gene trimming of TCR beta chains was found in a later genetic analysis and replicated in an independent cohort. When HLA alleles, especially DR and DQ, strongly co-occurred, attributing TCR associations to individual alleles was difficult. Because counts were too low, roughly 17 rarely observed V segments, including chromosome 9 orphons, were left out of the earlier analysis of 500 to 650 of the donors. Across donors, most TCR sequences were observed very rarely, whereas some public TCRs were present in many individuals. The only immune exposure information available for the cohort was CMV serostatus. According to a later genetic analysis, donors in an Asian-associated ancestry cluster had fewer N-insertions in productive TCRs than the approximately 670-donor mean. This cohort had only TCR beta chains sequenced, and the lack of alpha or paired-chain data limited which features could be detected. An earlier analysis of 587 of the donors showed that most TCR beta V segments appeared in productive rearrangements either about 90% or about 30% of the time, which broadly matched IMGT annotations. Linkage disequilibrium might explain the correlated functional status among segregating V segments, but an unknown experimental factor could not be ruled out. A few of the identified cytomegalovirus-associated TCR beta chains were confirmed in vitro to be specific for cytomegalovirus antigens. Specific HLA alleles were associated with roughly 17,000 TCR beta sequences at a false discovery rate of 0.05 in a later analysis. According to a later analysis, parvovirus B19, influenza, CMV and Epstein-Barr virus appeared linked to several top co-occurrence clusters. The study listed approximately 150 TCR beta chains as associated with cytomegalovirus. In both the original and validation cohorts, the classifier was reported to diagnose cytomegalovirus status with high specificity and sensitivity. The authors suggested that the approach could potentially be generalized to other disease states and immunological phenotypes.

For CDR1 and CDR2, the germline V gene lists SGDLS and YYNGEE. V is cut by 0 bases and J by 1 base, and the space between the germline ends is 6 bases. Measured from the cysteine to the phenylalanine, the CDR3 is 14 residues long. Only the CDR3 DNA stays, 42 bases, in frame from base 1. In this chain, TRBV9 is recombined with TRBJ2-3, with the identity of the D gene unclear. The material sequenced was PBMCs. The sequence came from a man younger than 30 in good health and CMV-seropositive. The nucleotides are TGTGCCAGCAGCGTAGCCCCTGGCACAGATACGCAGTATTTT. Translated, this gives CASSVAPGTDTQYF.